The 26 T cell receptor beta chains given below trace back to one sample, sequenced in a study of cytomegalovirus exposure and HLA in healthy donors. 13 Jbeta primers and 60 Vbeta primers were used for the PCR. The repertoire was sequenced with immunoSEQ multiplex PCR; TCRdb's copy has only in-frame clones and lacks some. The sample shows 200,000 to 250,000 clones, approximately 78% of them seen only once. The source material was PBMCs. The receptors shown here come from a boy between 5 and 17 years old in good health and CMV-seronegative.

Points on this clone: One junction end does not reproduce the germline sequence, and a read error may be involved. The CDR3 loop reads CSSSLPSTAPFYGYTF. In nucleotides, the CDR3 is TGTTCCAGCAGCTTACCCTCCACAGCCCCCTTCTATGGCTACACCTTC. This rearrangement joins TRBV7-9 to TRBJ1-2; D is uncertain. The CDR3 runs 16 residues. CDR1 SEHNR and CDR2 FQNEAQ come from the germline V gene (reference sequence).

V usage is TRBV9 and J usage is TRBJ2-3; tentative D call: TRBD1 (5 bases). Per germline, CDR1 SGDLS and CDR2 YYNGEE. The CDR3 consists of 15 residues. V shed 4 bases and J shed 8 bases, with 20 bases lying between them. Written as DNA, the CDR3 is TGTGCCAGCAGCTCGGAGCAGGGATCCCCTGGTACGCAGTATTTT. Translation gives CASSSEQGSPGTQYF.

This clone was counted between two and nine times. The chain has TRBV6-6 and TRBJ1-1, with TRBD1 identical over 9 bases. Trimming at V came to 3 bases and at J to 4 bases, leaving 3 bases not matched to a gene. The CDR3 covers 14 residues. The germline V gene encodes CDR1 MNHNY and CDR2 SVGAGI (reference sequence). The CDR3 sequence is CASSYGTGSTEAFF. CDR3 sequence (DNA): TGTGCCAGCAGTTATGGGACAGGGAGCACTGAAGCTTTCTTT.

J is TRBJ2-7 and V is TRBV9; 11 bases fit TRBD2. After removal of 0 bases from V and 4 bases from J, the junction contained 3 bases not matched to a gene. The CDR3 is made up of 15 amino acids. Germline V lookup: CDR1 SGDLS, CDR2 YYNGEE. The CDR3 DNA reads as TGTGCCAGCAGCGTAGGACTAGCGGGGAAATACGAGCAGTACTTC. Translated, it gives CASSVGLAGKYEQYF.

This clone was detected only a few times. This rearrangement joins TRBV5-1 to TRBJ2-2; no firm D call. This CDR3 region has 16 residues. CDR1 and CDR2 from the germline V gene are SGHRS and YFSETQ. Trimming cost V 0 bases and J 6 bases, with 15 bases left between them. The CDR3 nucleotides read TGCGCCAGCAGCTTGGTGCGGCTCCAGAGGTCCGGGGAGCTGTTTTTT. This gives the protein CASSLVRLQRSGELFF.

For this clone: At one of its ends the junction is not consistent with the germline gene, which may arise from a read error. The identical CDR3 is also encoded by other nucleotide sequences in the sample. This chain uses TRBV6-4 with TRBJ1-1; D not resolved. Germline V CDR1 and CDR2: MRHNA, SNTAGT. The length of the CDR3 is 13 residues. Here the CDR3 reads CASAREPSTEAFF. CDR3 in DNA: TGCGCCAGCGCCCGGGAACCTTCAACTGAAGCTTTCTTT.

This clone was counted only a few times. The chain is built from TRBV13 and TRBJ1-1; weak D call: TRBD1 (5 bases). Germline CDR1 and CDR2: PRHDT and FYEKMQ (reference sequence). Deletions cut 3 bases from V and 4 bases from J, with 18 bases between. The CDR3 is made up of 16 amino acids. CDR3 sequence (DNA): TGTGCCAGCAGCTTGGGGGGTAAGGGAGGGGTCACTGAAGCTTTCTTT. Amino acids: CASSLGGKGGVTEAFF. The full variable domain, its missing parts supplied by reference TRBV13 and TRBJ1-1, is AAGVIQSPRHLIKEKRETATLKCYPIPRHDTVYWYQQGPGQDPQFLISFYEKMQSDKGSIPDRFSAQQFSDYHSELNMSSLELGDSALYFCASSLGGKGGVTEAFFGQGTRLTVV.

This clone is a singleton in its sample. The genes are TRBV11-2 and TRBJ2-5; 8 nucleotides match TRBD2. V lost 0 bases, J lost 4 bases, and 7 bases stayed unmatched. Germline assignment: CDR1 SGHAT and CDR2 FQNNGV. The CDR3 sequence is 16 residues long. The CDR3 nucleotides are TGTGCCAGCAGCTTAGATCGGAGTAGCGGGACAGAGACCCAGTACTTC. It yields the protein CASSLDRSSGTETQYF.

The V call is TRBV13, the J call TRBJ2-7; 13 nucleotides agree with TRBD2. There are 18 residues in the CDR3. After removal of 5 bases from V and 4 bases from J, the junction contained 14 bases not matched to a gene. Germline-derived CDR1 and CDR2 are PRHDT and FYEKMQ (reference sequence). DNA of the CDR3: TGTGCCAGCAGCCCCCGTTCCGGACTAGCGGGAGTGAGGTACGAGCAGTACTTC. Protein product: CASSPRSGLAGVRYEQYF.

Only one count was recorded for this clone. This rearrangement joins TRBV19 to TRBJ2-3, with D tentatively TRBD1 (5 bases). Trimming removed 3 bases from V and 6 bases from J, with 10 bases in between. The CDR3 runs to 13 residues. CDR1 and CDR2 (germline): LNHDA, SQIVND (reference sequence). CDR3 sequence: CASSMQGTDTQYF. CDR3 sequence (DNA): TGTGCCAGTAGTATGCAGGGTACGGATACGCAGTATTTT. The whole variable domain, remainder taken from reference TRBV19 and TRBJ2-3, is DGGITQSPKYLFRKEGQNVTLSCEQNLNHDAMYWYRQDPGQGLRLIYYSQIVNDFQKGDIAEGYSVSREKKESFPLTVTSAQKNPTAFYLCASSMQGTDTQYFGPGTRLTVL.

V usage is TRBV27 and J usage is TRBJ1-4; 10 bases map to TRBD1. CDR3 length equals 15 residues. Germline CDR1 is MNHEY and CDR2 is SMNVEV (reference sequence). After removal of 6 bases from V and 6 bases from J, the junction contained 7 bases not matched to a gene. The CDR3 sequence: CASSRDRGPDEKLFF. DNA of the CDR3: TGTGCCAGCAGCAGAGACAGGGGGCCCGATGAAAAACTGTTTTTT.

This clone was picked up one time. CDR3: CASSPDRAETTPLHF. DNA of the CDR3: TGTGCCAGCAGCCCCGACAGGGCAGAGACTACACCCCTCCACTTT. The chain carries TRBV11-2 and TRBJ1-6; TRBD1 aligns across 7 bases. The CDR3 runs to 15 residues. The V gene's germline CDR1 is SGHAT and CDR2 FQNNGV. V shed 5 bases and J 11 bases; nucleotides not matched to a gene: 12. Based on the CDR3 plus reference TRBV11-2 and TRBJ1-6, the full variable domain is EAGVAQSPRYKIIEKRQSVAFWCNPISGHATLYWYQQILGQGPKLLIQFQNNGVVDDSQLPKDRFSAERLKGVDSTLKIQPAKLEDSAVYLCASSPDRAETTPLHFGNGTRLTVT.

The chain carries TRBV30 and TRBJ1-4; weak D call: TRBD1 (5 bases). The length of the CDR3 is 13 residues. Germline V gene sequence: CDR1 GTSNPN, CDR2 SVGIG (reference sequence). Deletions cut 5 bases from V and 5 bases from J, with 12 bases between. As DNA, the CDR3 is TGTGCCTGGGCTCAGGGCCTGAATGAAAAACTGTTTTTT. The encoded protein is CAWAQGLNEKLFF.

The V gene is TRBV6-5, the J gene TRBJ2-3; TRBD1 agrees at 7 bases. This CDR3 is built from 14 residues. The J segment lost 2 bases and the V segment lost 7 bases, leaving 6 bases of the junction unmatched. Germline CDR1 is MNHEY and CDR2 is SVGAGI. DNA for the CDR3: TGTGCCAGCAACAAACAGGGGTACACAGATACGCAGTATTTT. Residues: CASNKQGYTDTQYF.

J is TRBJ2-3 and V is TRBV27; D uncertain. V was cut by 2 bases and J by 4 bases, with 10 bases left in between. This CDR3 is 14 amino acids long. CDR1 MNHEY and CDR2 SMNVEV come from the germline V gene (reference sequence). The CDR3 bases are TGTGCCAGCAGTTTAGGGCCAGCAGCAGATACGCAGTATTTT. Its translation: CASSLGPAADTQYF.

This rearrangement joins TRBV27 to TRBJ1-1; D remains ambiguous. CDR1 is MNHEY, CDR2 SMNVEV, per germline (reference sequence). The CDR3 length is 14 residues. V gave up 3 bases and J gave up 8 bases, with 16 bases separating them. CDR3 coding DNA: TGTGCCAGCAGTTTGACGCCGATCGGGAGAGAAGCTTTCTTT. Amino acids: CASSLTPIGREAFF.

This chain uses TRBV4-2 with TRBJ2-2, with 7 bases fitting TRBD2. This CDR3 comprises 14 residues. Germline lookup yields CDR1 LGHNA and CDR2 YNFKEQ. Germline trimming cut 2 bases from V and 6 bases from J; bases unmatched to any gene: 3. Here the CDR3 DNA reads TGTGCCAGCAGCCAAAATCGGGGGGCCGGGGAGCTGTTTTTT. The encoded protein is CASSQNRGAGELFF.

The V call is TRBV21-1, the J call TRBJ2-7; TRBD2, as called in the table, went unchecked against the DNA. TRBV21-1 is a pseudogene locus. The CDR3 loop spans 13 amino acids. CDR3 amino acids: CARTSGANYEQYF. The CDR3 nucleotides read TGTGCGCGGACTAGCGGGGCCAACTACGAGCAGTACTTC.

CDR3 in DNA: TGTGCCAGCAGCAAAGACCGGACCACAGGGAACGAGCAGTACTTC. Amino acids: CASSKDRTTGNEQYF. This chain joins TRBV21-1 and TRBJ2-7; TRBD1 is the table's D call, not checked against the DNA. TRBV21-1 is shown as a pseudogene. The CDR3 runs to 15 residues.

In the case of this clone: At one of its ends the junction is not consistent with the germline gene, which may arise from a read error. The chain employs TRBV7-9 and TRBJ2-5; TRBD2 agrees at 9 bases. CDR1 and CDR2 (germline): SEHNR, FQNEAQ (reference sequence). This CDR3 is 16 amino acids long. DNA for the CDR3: TGTTCCAGCAGCTTCCTTGGCGGGGGGGGAGGAGAGACCCAGTACTTC. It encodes CSSSFLGGGGGETQYF.

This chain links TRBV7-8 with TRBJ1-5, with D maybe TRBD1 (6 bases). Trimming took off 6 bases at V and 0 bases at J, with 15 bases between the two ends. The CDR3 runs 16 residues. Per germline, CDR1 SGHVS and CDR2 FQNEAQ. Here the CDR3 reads CASSQSGGYSNQPQHF. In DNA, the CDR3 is TGTGCCAGCAGTCAAAGCGGGGGCTATAGCAATCAGCCCCAGCATTTT. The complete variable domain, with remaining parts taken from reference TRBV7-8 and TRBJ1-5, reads GAGVSQSPRYKVAKRGQDVALRCDPISGHVSLFWYQQALGQGPEFLTYFQNEAQLDKSGLPSDRFFAERPEGSVSTLKIQRTQQEDSAVYLCASSQSGGYSNQPQHFGDGTRLSIL.

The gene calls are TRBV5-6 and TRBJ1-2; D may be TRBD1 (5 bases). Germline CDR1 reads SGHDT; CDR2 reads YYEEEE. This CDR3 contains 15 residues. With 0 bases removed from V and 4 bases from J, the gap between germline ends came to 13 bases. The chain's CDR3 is CASSLDGGRSYGYTF. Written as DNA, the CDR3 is TGTGCCAGCAGCTTGGACGGGGGAAGGAGCTATGGCTACACCTTC.

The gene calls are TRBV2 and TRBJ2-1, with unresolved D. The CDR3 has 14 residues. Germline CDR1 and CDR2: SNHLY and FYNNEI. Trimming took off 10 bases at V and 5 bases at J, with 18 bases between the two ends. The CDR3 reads CAIRPTPRNNEQFF. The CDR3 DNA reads TGTGCCATCAGGCCTACCCCTAGGAACAATGAGCAGTTCTTC.

CDR3 DNA sequence: TGTGCCAGCAGCTTGGGGGGGCTCACCGGGGAGCTGTTTTTT. Protein product: CASSLGGLTGELFF. V usage is TRBV7-9 and J usage is TRBJ2-2, with a tentative D call TRBD2 (7 bases). Germline lookup yields CDR1 SEHNR and CDR2 FQNEAQ (reference sequence). This CDR3 has 14 residues. V lost 3 bases and J lost 4, with 9 bases in between.

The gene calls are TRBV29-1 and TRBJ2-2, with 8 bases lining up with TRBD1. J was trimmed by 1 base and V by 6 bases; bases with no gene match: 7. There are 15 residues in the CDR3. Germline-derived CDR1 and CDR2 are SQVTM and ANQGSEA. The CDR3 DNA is TGCAGCGTGAGGAGGACAGGGCGGAACACCGGGGAGCTGTTTTTT. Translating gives CSVRRTGRNTGELFF.

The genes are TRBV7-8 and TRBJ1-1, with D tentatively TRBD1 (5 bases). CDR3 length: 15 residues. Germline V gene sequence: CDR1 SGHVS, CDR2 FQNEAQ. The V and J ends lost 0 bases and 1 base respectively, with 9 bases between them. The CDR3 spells CASSLASGGNTEAFF. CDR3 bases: TGTGCCAGCAGCTTAGCGTCGGGGGGGAACACTGAAGCTTTCTTT.